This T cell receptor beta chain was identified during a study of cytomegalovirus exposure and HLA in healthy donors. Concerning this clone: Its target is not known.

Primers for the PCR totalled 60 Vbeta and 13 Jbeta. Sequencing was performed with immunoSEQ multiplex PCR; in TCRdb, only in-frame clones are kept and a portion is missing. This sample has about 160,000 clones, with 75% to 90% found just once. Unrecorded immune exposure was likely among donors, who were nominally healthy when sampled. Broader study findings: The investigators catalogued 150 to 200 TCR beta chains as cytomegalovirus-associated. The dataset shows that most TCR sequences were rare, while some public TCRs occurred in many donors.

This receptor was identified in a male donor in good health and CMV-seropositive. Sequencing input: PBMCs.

CDR3 loop: CASSPNLPGTGVTGELFF. DNA of the CDR3: TGTGCCAGCTCACCAAACCTCCCCGGGACAGGGGTCACCGGGGAGCTGTTTTTT. The genes are TRBV18 and TRBJ2-2; 10 bases line up with TRBD1. The junction had 10 bases not matched to a gene; V was cut back by 2 bases and J by 4 bases. The CDR3 runs 18 residues. In germline, CDR1 is KGHSH, CDR2 LQKENI.